The clone carrying this T cell receptor beta chain occurred once. Its specificity is unknown. The sample belongs to a study of cytomegalovirus exposure and HLA in healthy donors. Whole-study results and caveats: Reported findings show TCR beta sequences accurately forecast HLA-A and HLA-B alleles in most subjects.

This CDR3 comprises 14 residues. The germline gives CDR1 SGDLS, CDR2 YYNGEE. Trimming removed 0 bases from V and 3 bases from J, with 8 bases in between. The PCR contained 60 Vbeta and 13 Jbeta primers. How the authors handled the data: In a later analysis, some 11 million of 60 million to 80 million unique beta chains occurred in at least two donors. Here immunoSEQ multiplex PCR was the method, and the copy in TCRdb shows in-frame clones only, minus some. The D gene and trimming were derived from the DNA, and the V and J assignments and clone size from that table. The table includes 150,000 to 200,000 clones, roughly 80% detected once.

The TCR sequence derives from a woman in her 50s in good health and CMV-seronegative. This sequence joins TRBV9 and TRBJ2-3; D may be TRBD1 (6 bases). Source material: PBMCs. This chain's CDR3 is CASSVAGDTDTQYF. The CDR3 nucleotides read TGTGCCAGCAGCGTAGCAGGGGATACAGATACGCAGTATTTT.